The clone carrying this TCR beta chain has more than one count but fewer than ten. This record comes from a study of T-cell reconstitution after alpha-beta-depleted transplantation in children. The germline CDR1 and CDR2 sequences are SGHRS and YFSETQ. V dropped 4 bases and J dropped 3; count of bases not matched to a gene: 6. The CDR3 is 14 amino acids. Preparing the TCRbeta library involved the use of unique molecular identifiers. TCRdb itself ran the PCR reads through MiXCR, one entry per CDR3 protein. The repertoire consists of approximately 240,000 distinct CDR3 sequences, with about 9.2% occurring once and the leading ten covering over 5%.

This sequence was found in a human donor who donated a stem cell graft to a child with acute lymphoblastic leukemia. The chain has TRBV5-1 and TRBJ1-1; 7 bases map to TRBD1. Sequenced material: PBMCs from the stem cell graft donor, taken from the stem cell graft. CDR3 DNA sequence: TGCGCCAGCAGCCAAGGGACAGAGTACACTGAAGCTTTCTTT. Its protein is CASSQGTEYTEAFF.